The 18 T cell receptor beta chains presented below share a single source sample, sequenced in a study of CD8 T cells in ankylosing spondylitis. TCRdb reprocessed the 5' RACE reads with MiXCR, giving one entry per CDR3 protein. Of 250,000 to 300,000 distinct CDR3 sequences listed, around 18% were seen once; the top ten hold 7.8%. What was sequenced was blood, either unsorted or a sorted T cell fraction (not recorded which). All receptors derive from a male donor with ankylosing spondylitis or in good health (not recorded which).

CDR3: CASSYRAPSNQPQHF. CDR3 bases: TGTGCCAGCAGCTACAGAGCCCCTAGCAATCAGCCCCAGCATTTT. The chain combines TRBV6-2 or TRBV6-3 with TRBJ1-5; D call uncertain. CDR1 MNHEY and CDR2 SVGEGT come from the germline V gene. This CDR3 is 15 amino acids long. V lost 6 bases and J lost 0, with 12 bases in between.

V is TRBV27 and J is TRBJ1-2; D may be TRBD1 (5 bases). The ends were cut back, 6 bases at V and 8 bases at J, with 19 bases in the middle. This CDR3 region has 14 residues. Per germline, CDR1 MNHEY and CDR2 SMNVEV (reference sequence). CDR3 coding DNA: TGTGCCAGCAGCCAAACCCCGTCCAGGGACGGCTACACCTTC. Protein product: CASSQTPSRDGYTF.

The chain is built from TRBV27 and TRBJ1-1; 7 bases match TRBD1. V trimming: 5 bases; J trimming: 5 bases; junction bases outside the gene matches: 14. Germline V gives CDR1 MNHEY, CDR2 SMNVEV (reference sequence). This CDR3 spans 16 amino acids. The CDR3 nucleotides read TGTGCCAGCAGTCTCTTCGGCGACAGGGATAGGACTGAAGCTTTCTTT. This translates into CASSLFGDRDRTEAFF.

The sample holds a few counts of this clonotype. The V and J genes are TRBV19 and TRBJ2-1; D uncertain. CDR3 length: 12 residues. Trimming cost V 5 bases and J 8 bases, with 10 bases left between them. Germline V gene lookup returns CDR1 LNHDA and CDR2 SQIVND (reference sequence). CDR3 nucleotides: TGTGCCAGTAGTTTGGCGGCAGATGAGCAGTTCTTC. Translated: CASSLAADEQFF.

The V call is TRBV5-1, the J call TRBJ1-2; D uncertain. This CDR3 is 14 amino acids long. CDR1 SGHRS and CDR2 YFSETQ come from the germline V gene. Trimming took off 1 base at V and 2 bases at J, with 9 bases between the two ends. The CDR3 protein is CASSLQDGNYGYTF. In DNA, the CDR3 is TGCGCCAGCAGCTTGCAGGACGGAAACTATGGCTACACCTTC. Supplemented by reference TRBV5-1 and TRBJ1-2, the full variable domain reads KAGVTQTPRYLIKTRGQQVTLSCSPISGHRSVSWYQQTPGQGLQFLFEYFSETQRNKGNFPGRFSGRQFSNSRSEMNVSTLELGDSALYLCASSLQDGNYGYTFGSGTRLTVV.

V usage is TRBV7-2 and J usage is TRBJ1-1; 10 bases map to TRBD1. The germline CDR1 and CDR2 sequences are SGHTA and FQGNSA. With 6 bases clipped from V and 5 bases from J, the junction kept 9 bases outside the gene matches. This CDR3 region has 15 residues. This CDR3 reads CASSQLRDRGTEAFF. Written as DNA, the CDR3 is TGTGCCAGCAGTCAACTCCGGGACAGGGGAACTGAAGCTTTCTTT.

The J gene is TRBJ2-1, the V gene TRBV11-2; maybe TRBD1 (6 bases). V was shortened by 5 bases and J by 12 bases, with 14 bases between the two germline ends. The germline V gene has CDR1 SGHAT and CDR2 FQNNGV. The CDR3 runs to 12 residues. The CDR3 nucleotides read TGTGCCAGCAGCACAGACAGGTTCGTGCAGTTCTTC. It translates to CASSTDRFVQFF.

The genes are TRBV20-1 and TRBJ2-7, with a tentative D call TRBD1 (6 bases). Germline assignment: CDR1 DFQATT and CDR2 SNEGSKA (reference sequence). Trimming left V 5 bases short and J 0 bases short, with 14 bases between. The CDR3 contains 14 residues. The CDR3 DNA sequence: TGCAGTGCTCAACAGGGCCAGAGCTCCTACGAGCAGTACGTC. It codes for CSAQQGQSSYEQYV.

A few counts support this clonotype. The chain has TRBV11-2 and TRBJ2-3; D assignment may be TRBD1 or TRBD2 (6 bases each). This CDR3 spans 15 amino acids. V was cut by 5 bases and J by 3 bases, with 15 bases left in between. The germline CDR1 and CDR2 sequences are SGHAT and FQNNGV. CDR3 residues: CASSPLGGRTDTQYF. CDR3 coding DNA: TGTGCCAGCAGCCCACTTGGGGGGCGAACAGATACGCAGTATTTT.

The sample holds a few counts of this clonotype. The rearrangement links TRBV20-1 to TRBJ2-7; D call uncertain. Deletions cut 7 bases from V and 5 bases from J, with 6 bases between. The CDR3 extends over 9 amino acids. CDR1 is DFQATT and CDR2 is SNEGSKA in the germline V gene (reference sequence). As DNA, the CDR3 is TGCAGTGATGAGAACGAGCAGTACGTC. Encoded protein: CSDENEQYV.

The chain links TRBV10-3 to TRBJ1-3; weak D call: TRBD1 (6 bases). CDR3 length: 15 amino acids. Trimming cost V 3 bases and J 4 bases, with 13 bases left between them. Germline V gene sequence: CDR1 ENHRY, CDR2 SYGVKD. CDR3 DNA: TGTGCCATCAGTGATAACCGGGACATAGGAAACACCATATATTTT. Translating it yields CAISDNRDIGNTIYF.

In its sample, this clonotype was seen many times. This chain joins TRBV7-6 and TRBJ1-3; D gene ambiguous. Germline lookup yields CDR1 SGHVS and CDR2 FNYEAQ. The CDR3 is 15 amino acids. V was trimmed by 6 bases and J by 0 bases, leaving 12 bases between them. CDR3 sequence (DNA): TGTGCCAGCAGAGACCTACAGAGCTCTGGAAACACCATATATTTT. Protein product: CASRDLQSSGNTIYF.

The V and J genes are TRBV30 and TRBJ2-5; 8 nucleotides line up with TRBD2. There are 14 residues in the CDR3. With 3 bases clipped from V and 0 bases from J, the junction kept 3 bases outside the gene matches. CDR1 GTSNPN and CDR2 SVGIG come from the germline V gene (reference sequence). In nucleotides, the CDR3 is TGTGCCTGGAGCGGACTAGCACACCAAGAGACCCAGTACTTC. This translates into CAWSGLAHQETQYF.

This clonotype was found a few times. CDR3 residues: CASSSGEGKPQHF. CDR3 coding DNA: TGCGCCAGCAGCTCCGGCGAGGGAAAGCCCCAGCATTTT. The V gene is TRBV5-1, the J gene TRBJ1-5; D gene unclear. The CDR3 loop spans 13 amino acids. Trimming stripped 3 bases from V and 8 bases from J, with 12 bases between. Looked up from germline, CDR1 is SGHRS and CDR2 is YFSETQ.

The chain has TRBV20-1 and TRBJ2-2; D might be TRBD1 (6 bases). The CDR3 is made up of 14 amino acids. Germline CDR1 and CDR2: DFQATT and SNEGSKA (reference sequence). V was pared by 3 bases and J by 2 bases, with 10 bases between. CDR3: CSARFRGNTGELFF. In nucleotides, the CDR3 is TGCAGTGCTAGGTTCAGGGGTAACACCGGGGAGCTGTTTTTT.

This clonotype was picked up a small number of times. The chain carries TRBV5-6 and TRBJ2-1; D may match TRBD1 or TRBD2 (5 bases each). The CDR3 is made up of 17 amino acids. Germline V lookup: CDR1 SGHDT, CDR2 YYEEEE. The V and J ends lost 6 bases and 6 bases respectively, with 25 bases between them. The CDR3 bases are TGTGCCAGCAACCTCCTGGGGGAGTCCAAATCCATCAATGAGCAGTTCTTC. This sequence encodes CASNLLGESKSINEQFF.

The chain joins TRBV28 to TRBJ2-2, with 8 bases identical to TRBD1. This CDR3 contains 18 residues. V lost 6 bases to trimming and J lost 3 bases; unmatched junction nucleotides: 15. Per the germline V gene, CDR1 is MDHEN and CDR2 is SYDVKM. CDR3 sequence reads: CASRPDRWGQAYTGELFF. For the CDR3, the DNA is TGTGCCAGCAGGCCAGATCGTTGGGGACAGGCCTACACCGGGGAGCTGTTTTTT.

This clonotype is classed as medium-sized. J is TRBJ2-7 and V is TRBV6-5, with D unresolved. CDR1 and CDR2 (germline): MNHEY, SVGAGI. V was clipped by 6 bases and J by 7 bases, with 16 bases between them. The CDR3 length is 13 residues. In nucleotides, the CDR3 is TGTGCCAGCAGCCCCGGGTTATTGGGTGAGCAGTACGTC. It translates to CASSPGLLGEQYV.